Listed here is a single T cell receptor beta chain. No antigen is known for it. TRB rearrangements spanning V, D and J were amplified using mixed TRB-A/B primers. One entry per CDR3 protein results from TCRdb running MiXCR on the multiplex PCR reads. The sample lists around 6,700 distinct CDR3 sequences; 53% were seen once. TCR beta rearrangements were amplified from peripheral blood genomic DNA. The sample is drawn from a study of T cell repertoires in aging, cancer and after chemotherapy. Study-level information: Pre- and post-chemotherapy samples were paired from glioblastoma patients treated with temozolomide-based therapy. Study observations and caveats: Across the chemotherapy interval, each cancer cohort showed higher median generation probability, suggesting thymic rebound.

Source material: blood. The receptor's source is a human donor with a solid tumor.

The CDR3 bases are TGTGCCAGCAGTCGGACAGGGTCTCTGAGCTCCTATAATTCACCCCTCCACTTT. This translates into CASSRTGSLSSYNSPLHF. J is TRBJ1-6 and V is TRBV11-2; 8 bases fit TRBD1. The CDR3 has 18 residues. The germline V gene encodes CDR1 SGHAT and CDR2 FQNNGV. V lost 6 bases to trimming and J lost 0 bases; unmatched junction nucleotides: 10.